Below, 32 T cell receptor beta chains from the same sample are listed, as sequenced in a study of T cell repertoires in cytomegalovirus infection. Each CDR3 protein is one row after TCRdb ran MiXCR on the reads. Here the sample spans about 490,000 distinct CDR3 sequences, around 11% being singletons. Sequenced: PBMCs. Receptors originate from a human donor in good health (CMV status not recorded). Some clones in this sample may be carry-over from other donors' samples.

This clonotype was detected a few times. The V gene is TRBV4-2, the J gene TRBJ2-5; 13 positions match TRBD2. V shed 0 bases and J 2 bases; nucleotides not matched to a gene: 6. This CDR3 is 18 amino acids long. Per germline, CDR1 LGHNA and CDR2 YNFKEQ. The DNA for the CDR3 is TGTGCCAGCAGCCAAGATTTGGGACTAGCGGGATATCAAGAGACCCAGTACTTC. It is translated as CASSQDLGLAGYQETQYF.

In this sample, this clonotype turned up many times. The CDR3 loop reads CASSLSGQPLSQLGKLFF. DNA of the CDR3: TGTGCCAGCAGTTTATCGGGACAGCCGCTATCGCAATTAGGAAAACTGTTTTTT. This chain links TRBV28 with TRBJ1-4; 7 nucleotides line up with TRBD1. The ends lost 1 base at V and 10 bases at J; junction bases unmatched: 18. This CDR3 is built from 18 residues. Germline assignment: CDR1 MDHEN and CDR2 SYDVKM.

This chain uses TRBV27 with TRBJ2-2; the D gene is possibly TRBD1 (6 bases). Per germline, CDR1 MNHEY and CDR2 SMNVEV (reference sequence). V was cut by 5 bases and J by 3 bases, with 13 bases left in between. The CDR3 loop spans 15 amino acids. CDR3 in DNA: TGTGCCAGCAGTGGTGGCAGGGGTGACACCGGGGAGCTGTTTTTT. Protein sequence: CASSGGRGDTGELFF.

This clonotype was observed at least ten times. This chain links TRBV7-3 with TRBJ2-3, with D possibly TRBD1 on 6 matching bases. V was trimmed by 6 bases and J by 4 bases, leaving 14 bases between them. Germline V gene lookup returns CDR1 SGHTA and CDR2 FQGTGA. This CDR3 contains 14 residues. The CDR3, as DNA: TGTGCCAGCAGTAACGATGGGGGCCCAGATACGCAGTATTTT. Translation gives CASSNDGGPDTQYF.

This clonotype was detected ten times or more. V is TRBV12-3 or TRBV12-4 and J is TRBJ1-5; the match to TRBD1 covers 8 bases. CDR3 size: 13 residues. After removal of 5 bases from V and 9 bases from J, the junction contained 6 bases not matched to a gene. CDR3 nucleotide sequence: TGTGCCAGCAGTCCGGACAGGGCAAGGCCCCAGCATTTT. Translating it yields CASSPDRARPQHF.

As concerns this clonotype: This may arise from a read error, as a much more abundant clone is one base away. V gene TRBV5-1 combines with J gene TRBJ2-2, with a possible D match to TRBD2 (5 bases). Germline values: CDR1 SGHRS, CDR2 YFSETQ. This CDR3 contains 14 residues. CDR3 sequence reads: CASSNRTSPGEQFF. CDR3 nucleotides: TGCGCCAGTTCCAACCGGACCTCCCCCGGGGAGCAGTTTTTT.

This rearrangement joins TRBV4-1 to TRBJ1-3; D remains unclear. Germline V gene lookup returns CDR1 MGHRA and CDR2 YSYEKL. The CDR3 has 13 amino acids. The V end lost 4 bases, the J end lost 4 bases, and 8 bases lay between the germline ends. In nucleotides, the CDR3 is TGCGCCAGCAGCCGTCCACGAGGAAACACCATATATTTT. Translated, it gives CASSRPRGNTIYF.

This clonotype was recorded at least ten times. The chain carries TRBV11-1 and TRBJ2-7; TRBD2 might be the D (5 bases). The CDR3 is made up of 15 amino acids. Deletions cut 1 base from V and 3 bases from J, with 13 bases between. CDR1 is SGHAT, CDR2 FQDESV, per germline (reference sequence). This CDR3 reads CASSLGGAEYYEQYF. Here the CDR3 DNA reads TGTGCCAGCAGCTTAGGGGGAGCGGAATACTACGAGCAGTACTTC. The full variable domain, in which reference TRBV11-1 and TRBJ2-7 provide the parts outside the CDR3, is EAEVAQSPRYKITEKSQAVAFWCDPISGHATLYWYRQILGQGPELLVQFQDESVVDDSQLPKDRFSAERLKGVDSTLKIQPAELGDSAMYLCASSLGGAEYYEQYFGPGTRLTVT.

This clonotype was seen repeatedly, ten times or more. The chain recombines TRBV28 with TRBJ2-3; no firm D call. The CDR3 length is 12 residues. Germline values: CDR1 MDHEN, CDR2 SYDVKM. V shed 5 bases and J shed 4 bases, with 7 bases lying between them. The CDR3 nucleotides are TGTGCCAGCAGTCGAAACGCAGATACGCAGTATTTT. As protein: CASSRNADTQYF.

This clonotype was observed a few times. The chain recombines TRBV5-6 with TRBJ2-5; no reliable D call. This CDR3 has 14 residues. Germline V gives CDR1 SGHDT, CDR2 YYEEEE. V gave up 0 bases and J gave up 2 bases, with 8 bases separating them. CDR3 sequence: CASSLDPRQETQYF. CDR3 DNA sequence: TGTGCCAGCAGCTTGGATCCCAGGCAAGAGACCCAGTACTTC.

Ten or more counts support this clonotype. The rearrangement joins TRBV19 to TRBJ2-1; the D call may be TRBD1 or TRBD2 (6 bases each). CDR1 is LNHDA and CDR2 is SQIVND in the germline V gene (reference sequence). V dropped 7 bases and J dropped 7 bases, with 14 bases sitting between them. This CDR3 is built from 13 residues. CDR3 DNA sequence: TGTGCCAGTAATCCGGGGGCGAGGAATGAGCAGTTCTTC. This encodes CASNPGARNEQFF.

This clonotype showed up just a few times. This chain uses TRBV5-1 with TRBJ1-2; unclear D gene. CDR1 SGHRS and CDR2 YFSETQ come from the germline V gene. The CDR3 runs 15 residues. V gave up 0 bases and J gave up 5 bases, with 14 bases separating them. The CDR3 reads CASSLDPGRTYGYTF. CDR3 nucleotide sequence: TGCGCCAGCAGCTTGGATCCGGGGAGGACTTATGGCTACACCTTC.

The table lists this clonotype with many counts. The rearrangement joins TRBV7-2 to TRBJ1-6, with D perhaps matching TRBD1 (6 bases). The CDR3 totals 16 residues. The germline V gene encodes CDR1 SGHTA and CDR2 FQGNSA. Between the trimmed V and J ends, which lost 3 bases and 7 bases, there was a span of 16 bases. DNA of the CDR3: TGTGCCAGCAGCTTTGACCGGGACAAAAGGAATTCACCCCTCCACTTT. Amino acids: CASSFDRDKRNSPLHF.

In its sample, this clonotype was seen many times. The V call is TRBV7-8, the J call TRBJ2-4, with D perhaps TRBD1 or TRBD2 (5 bases each). V was trimmed by 1 base and J by 12 bases, leaving 10 bases between them. In germline, CDR1 is SGHVS, CDR2 FQNEAQ. This CDR3 has 12 residues. The DNA of the CDR3 is TGTGCCAGCAGCTTAGTTGGGGGAAGTCAGTACTTC. Protein: CASSLVGGSQYF.

There are a few counts of this clonotype. This chain uses TRBV6-8 with TRBJ2-1; 7 nucleotides agree with TRBD1. Unmatched junction bases numbered 7, after V lost 4 bases and J lost 4 bases. The CDR3 runs to 15 residues. CDR1 and CDR2 from the germline V gene are MNHGY and SAAAGT. The CDR3 DNA follows: TGTGCCAGCAGTTCACCGGGACAGTTATACAATGAGCAGTTCTTC. Translation: CASSSPGQLYNEQFF.

This clonotype was observed many times. The chain couples TRBV5-1 to TRBJ2-1; 13 positions match TRBD2. Trimming removed 7 bases from V and 8 bases from J; junction bases left unmatched: 15. Germline CDR1 is SGHRS and CDR2 is YFSETQ. CDR3 length: 17 residues. CDR3 in amino acids: CASWGLAGIPAIHEQFF. In DNA, the CDR3 is TGCGCCAGCTGGGGACTAGCGGGAATCCCAGCGATCCATGAGCAGTTCTTC. Together with reference TRBV5-1 and TRBJ2-1, the CDR3 gives the full variable domain: KAGVTQTPRYLIKTRGQQVTLSCSPISGHRSVSWYQQTPGQGLQFLFEYFSETQRNKGNFPGRFSGRQFSNSRSEMNVSTLELGDSALYLCASWGLAGIPAIHEQFFGPGTRLTVL.

In its sample, this clonotype was seen many times. The chain carries TRBV7-2 and TRBJ2-6, with 7 bases lining up with TRBD1. V was clipped by 8 bases and J by 0 bases; unmatched bases: 16. The germline V gene encodes CDR1 SGHTA and CDR2 FQGNSA. The CDR3 spans 19 residues. CDR3 loop: CASRASGGVSYSGANVLTF. CDR3 sequence (DNA): TGTGCCAGCCGAGCTTCAGGGGGAGTAAGTTACTCTGGGGCCAACGTCCTGACTTTC.

The V and J genes are TRBV29-1 and TRBJ2-2; 10 nucleotides agree with TRBD2. With V trimmed by 7 bases and J by 1 base, 3 bases remained unmatched. Germline V lookup: CDR1 SQVTM, CDR2 ANQGSEA. CDR3 size: 14 residues. CDR3 sequence: CSAKREGNTGELFF. The CDR3 region has the DNA TGCAGCGCGAAGCGGGAGGGGAACACCGGGGAGCTGTTTTTT.

The gene calls are TRBV20-1 and TRBJ2-1, with 11 nucleotides matching TRBD2. With V trimmed by 2 bases and J by 6 bases, 3 bases remained unmatched. CDR3 length: 14 residues. CDR1 and CDR2 from the germline V gene are DFQATT and SNEGSKA (reference sequence). The CDR3 reads CSARLAGGSNEQFF. The CDR3 region has the DNA TGCAGTGCTAGACTAGCGGGGGGCTCCAATGAGCAGTTCTTC.

The table lists this clonotype with many counts. The chain is built from TRBV2 and TRBJ2-5; D not certain. The CDR3 consists of 14 residues. Germline loops: CDR1 SNHLY, CDR2 FYNNEI. V was shortened by 2 bases and J by 5 bases, with 12 bases between the two germline ends. Here the CDR3 DNA reads TGTGCCAGCAGTGAATTCCCAGCCTCGGAGACCCAGTACTTC. Translation gives CASSEFPASETQYF.

There are many counts of this clonotype. The CDR3 region has the DNA TGTGCCAGCACCCCGGGACAACGGGAGACCCAGTACTTC. Translated, it gives CASTPGQRETQYF. The genes are TRBV12-3 or TRBV12-4 and TRBJ2-5, with D possibly TRBD1 on 6 matching bases. The CDR3 sequence is 13 residues long. Trimming stripped 7 bases from V and 5 bases from J, with 14 bases between.

This clonotype appeared many times. The genes are TRBV19 and TRBJ2-7; tentatively, D is TRBD1 (6 bases). Germline CDR1 is LNHDA and CDR2 is SQIVND (reference sequence). The CDR3 is 13 residues long. Trimming left V 1 base short and J 7 bases short, with 11 bases between. The CDR3 protein is CASSIATGMEQYF. The CDR3 DNA is TGTGCCAGTAGTATAGCAACAGGGATGGAGCAGTACTTC. The variable domain in full, completed from reference TRBV19 and TRBJ2-7, reads DGGITQSPKYLFRKEGQNVTLSCEQNLNHDAMYWYRQDPGQGLRLIYYSQIVNDFQKGDIAEGYSVSREKKESFPLTVTSAQKNPTAFYLCASSIATGMEQYFGPGTRLTVT.

This chain uses TRBV6-6 with TRBJ1-4; 11 nucleotides match TRBD1. J gave up 7 bases and V 1 base, and 2 bases lay outside the gene matches. The CDR3 has 15 amino acids. In germline, CDR1 is MNHNY, CDR2 SVGAGI (reference sequence). This CDR3 is CASSYLGQGVEKLFF. DNA of the CDR3: TGTGCCAGCAGTTACTTGGGACAGGGGGTTGAAAAACTGTTTTTT.

This chain connects TRBV29-1 to TRBJ2-1; D perhaps matches TRBD2 (6 bases). The CDR3 consists of 14 residues. Germline CDR1 reads SQVTM; CDR2 reads ANQGSEA. V lost 6 bases and J 5 bases, leaving 17 bases between the germline ends. CDR3 sequence reads: CSVKPLGGNNEQFF. CDR3 sequence (DNA): TGCAGCGTAAAACCCCTGGGGGGTAACAATGAGCAGTTCTTC.

Many counts were recorded for this clonotype. The chain uses TRBV24-1 and TRBJ2-1, with TRBD1 matching 12 bases. Germline V gives CDR1 KGHDR, CDR2 SFDVKD. The V and J ends lost 2 bases and 4 bases, in that order; junction bases with no gene match: 14. CDR3 length: 20 amino acids. The CDR3 DNA is TGTGCCACCAGTGATTCTCCCGGGACAGGGGGCCGTAAGGGATACAATGAGCAGTTCTTC. It translates to CATSDSPGTGGRKGYNEQFF.

This clonotype was found many times. The chain couples TRBV4-2 to TRBJ2-1, with D uncertain. V dropped 1 base and J dropped 1 base, with 8 bases sitting between them. The CDR3 is 15 residues long. CDR1 is LGHNA and CDR2 is YNFKEQ in the germline V gene. CDR3 amino acids: CASSQGIDSYNEQFF. The CDR3 DNA reads TGTGCCAGCAGCCAAGGGATAGATTCCTACAATGAGCAGTTCTTC.

This clonotype was seen at least ten times. The gene calls are TRBV7-2 and TRBJ2-5; possible D gene TRBD2, 6 bases. V was clipped by 3 bases and J by 4 bases, with 12 bases between them. Germline lookup yields CDR1 SGHTA and CDR2 FQGNSA. The CDR3 consists of 14 residues. The CDR3 sequence is CASSLRAGGETQYF. CDR3 coding DNA: TGTGCCAGCAGCTTGAGGGCCGGGGGAGAGACCCAGTACTTC. Together with reference TRBV7-2 and TRBJ2-5, the CDR3 gives the full variable domain: GAGVSQSPSNKVTEKGKDVELRCDPISGHTALYWYRQSLGQGLEFLIYFQGNSAPDKSGLPSDRFSAERTGGSVSTLTIQRTQQEDSAVYLCASSLRAGGETQYFGPGTRLLVL.

Points on this clonotype: A much bigger clone sits one base away, suggesting this may be a read error. The V gene is TRBV20-1, the J gene TRBJ2-3; 14 bases agree with TRBD2. The germline CDR1 and CDR2 sequences are DFQATT and SNEGSKA (reference sequence). Trimming removed 3 bases from V and 2 bases from J; junction bases left unmatched: 10. The CDR3 runs to 18 residues. Here the CDR3 DNA reads TGCAGTGCTAGCGGGACTAGCGGGAGTTTTATGTACACAGATACGCAGTATTTT. Its protein is CSASGTSGSFMYTDTQYF.

This rearrangement joins TRBV29-1 to TRBJ1-2; unclear D gene. V was clipped by 2 bases and J by 2 bases, with 6 bases between them. CDR3 size: 12 residues. Germline values: CDR1 SQVTM, CDR2 ANQGSEA. The CDR3 DNA reads TGCAGCGTTGAACCGGGGAACTATGGCTACACCTTC. This codes for CSVEPGNYGYTF.

This clonotype was detected ten times or more. This chain uses TRBV25-1 with TRBJ1-2; D gene ambiguous. The CDR3 covers 13 residues. Trimming cost V 0 bases and J 10 bases, with 12 bases left between them. Per germline, CDR1 MGHDK and CDR2 SYGVNS. The CDR3 protein is CASSEYNPPIYTF. The CDR3 DNA is TGTGCCAGCAGTGAATATAACCCCCCAATCTACACCTTC.

The sample holds many counts of this clonotype. The chain couples TRBV12-3 or TRBV12-4 to TRBJ2-7, with D maybe TRBD1 (6 bases). The CDR3 covers 14 residues. Trimming took 6 bases from V and 6 from J, leaving 18 bases between them. CDR3 in amino acids: CASREYGTRAEQYF. CDR3 DNA: TGTGCCAGCAGGGAGTACGGGACAAGGGCCGAGCAGTACTTC.

Comments on this clonotype: A read error may be the cause here, since a much bigger clone is one base away. This chain uses TRBV20-1 with TRBJ1-1, with D possibly matching TRBD1 (6 bases). The V gene's germline CDR1 is DFQATT and CDR2 SNEGSKA (reference sequence). The CDR3 runs 13 residues. The chain's CDR3 is CRAVDSMNTEAFF. The CDR3 nucleotides are TGCCGTGCTGTGGACAGCATGAACACTGAAGCTTTCTTT.